What follows are 9 T cell receptor beta chains derived from one specimen sequenced in a study of cytomegalovirus exposure and HLA in healthy donors. With 60 Vbeta and 13 Jbeta primers, the PCR was carried out. The data were produced by immunoSEQ multiplex PCR, yet TCRdb's version contains in-frame clones alone and is incomplete. The repertoire holds about 140,000 clones, with 70% to 80% as singletons. The specimen was PBMCs. The receptors derive from a male donor in good health and CMV-seronegative.

This clone was picked up a small number of times. The rearrangement uses TRBV18 and TRBJ2-1; 9 bases align to TRBD1. Germline V gives CDR1 KGHSH, CDR2 LQKENI. The CDR3 spans 15 residues. With 6 bases clipped from V and 4 bases from J, the junction kept 7 bases outside the gene matches. The CDR3 DNA is TGTGCCAGCTCCCGGGGGACAGGGATTTACAATGAGCAGTTCTTC. This gives the protein CASSRGTGIYNEQFF.

The chain joins TRBV29-1 to TRBJ1-2; TRBD1 matches at 12 bases. Trimming took 4 bases from V and 4 from J; bases not matched to a gene: 4. Germline CDR1 is SQVTM and CDR2 is ANQGSEA. The CDR3 spans 14 residues. CDR3 sequence reads: CSVGGQGAVYGYTF. Here the CDR3 DNA reads TGCAGCGTTGGGGGACAGGGGGCTGTCTATGGCTACACCTTC.

V is TRBV12-5 and J is TRBJ2-7, with a weak D call TRBD2 (6 bases). This CDR3 has 13 amino acids. Germline V gene lookup returns CDR1 LGHNT and CDR2 FRNRAP. The CDR3 spells CDPPGGMTDEQYF. The CDR3 DNA reads as TGTGACCCTCCCGGGGGAATGACTGACGAGCAGTACTTC.

This clone was seen only a few times. The V gene is TRBV5-1, the J gene TRBJ1-1; D possibly corresponds to TRBD1 (6 bases). Germline CDR1 and CDR2: SGHRS and YFSETQ. The V gene lost 3 bases and the J gene lost 3 bases, with 9 bases spanning the gap. The CDR3 has 13 amino acids. CDR3 sequence: CASSWGPDTEAFF. Here the CDR3 DNA reads TGCGCCAGCAGCTGGGGGCCAGACACTGAAGCTTTCTTT.

CDR3 protein: CASSLGASGEDEKLFF. Written as DNA, the CDR3 is TGTGCCAGCAGCCTTGGAGCGTCGGGGGAGGATGAAAAACTGTTTTTT. The chain has TRBV7-9 and TRBJ1-4, with D perhaps matching TRBD1 (5 bases). The germline V gene has CDR1 SEHNR and CDR2 FQNEAQ (reference sequence). The CDR3 runs to 16 residues. The V end lost 5 bases, the J end lost 6 bases, and 19 bases lay between the germline ends.

The chain is built from TRBV18 and TRBJ2-7; TRBD2 might be the D (6 bases). Trimming took off 7 bases at V and 0 bases at J, with 10 bases between the two ends. The CDR3 contains 13 residues. Germline CDR1 reads KGHSH; CDR2 reads LQKENI. CDR3 coding DNA: TGTGCCAGCTACGGGGACTTCTCCTACGAGCAGTACTTC. Translation: CASYGDFSYEQYF. The full variable domain, rest sourced from reference TRBV18 and TRBJ2-7, is NAGVMQNPRHLVRRRGQEARLRCSPMKGHSHVYWYRQLPEEGLKFMVYLQKENIIDESGMPKERFSAEFPKEGPSILRIQQVVRGDSAAYFCASYGDFSYEQYFGPGTRLTVT.

The chain is built from TRBV10-3 and TRBJ1-1; D may be TRBD1 (5 bases). V gave up 0 bases and J gave up 1 base, with 12 bases separating them. This CDR3 is 16 amino acids long. In germline, CDR1 is ENHRY, CDR2 SYGVKD. The CDR3 loop reads CAISESAGPSNTEAFF. In nucleotides, the CDR3 is TGTGCCATCAGTGAGTCGGCAGGGCCATCGAACACTGAAGCTTTCTTT.

The chain combines TRBV6-6 with TRBJ1-2; 9 bases agree with TRBD1. CDR1 and CDR2 (germline): MNHNY, SVGAGI (reference sequence). The ends lost 6 bases at V and 0 bases at J; junction bases unmatched: 2. This CDR3 is built from 14 residues. The CDR3 here is CASRRTGANYGYTF. CDR3 bases: TGTGCCAGCAGACGGACAGGGGCTAACTATGGCTACACCTTC.

The V call is TRBV28, the J call TRBJ1-1, with a possible D match to TRBD1 (5 bases). Germline lookup yields CDR1 MDHEN and CDR2 SYDVKM. Trimming pared 6 bases from V and 5 bases from J, leaving 13 bases between. This CDR3 contains 13 residues. In DNA, the CDR3 is TGTGCCAGCAGGGACAAGGGCCGGACTGAAGCTTTCTTT. It yields the protein CASRDKGRTEAFF.